The 31 T cell receptor beta chains below all came from one sample that was sequenced in a study of cytomegalovirus exposure and HLA in healthy donors. PCR involved 60 Vbeta and 13 Jbeta primers. Only in-frame clones appear in the TCRdb table, and some are missing; sequencing was by immunoSEQ multiplex PCR. Seen in this sample are 40,000 to 45,000 clones; the ten most common clones hold 6.2%. The sample comprised PBMCs. Receptor source: a man aged 25-45 years in good health and CMV-seronegative.

CDR3 sequence: CAISQGQGGSEAFF. DNA for the CDR3: TGTGCCATCAGCCAAGGACAGGGTGGAAGTGAAGCTTTCTTT. The rearrangement joins TRBV10-3 to TRBJ1-1; TRBD1 aligns across 8 bases. Germline V lookup: CDR1 ENHRY, CDR2 SYGVKD. J was trimmed by 7 bases and V by 6 bases; bases with no gene match: 10. This CDR3 region has 14 residues.

V is TRBV6-5 and J is TRBJ2-7; TRBD1 is a possible D gene (5 bases). The CDR3 length is 14 residues. Trimming left V 6 bases short and J 0 bases short, with 12 bases between. Per the germline V gene, CDR1 is MNHEY and CDR2 is SVGAGI. The CDR3 DNA sequence: TGTGCCAGCAGACCCCAGGGCATCTCCTACGAGCAGTACTTC. It is translated as CASRPQGISYEQYF.

The chain couples TRBV7-2 to TRBJ1-3, with D hard to call. Germline V gives CDR1 SGHTA, CDR2 FQGNSA. V gave up 4 bases and J gave up 9 bases, with 10 bases separating them. The CDR3 spans 12 residues. CDR3 sequence: CASSWAGGTIYF. Here the CDR3 DNA reads TGTGCCAGCAGCTGGGCAGGTGGCACCATATATTTT.

The rearrangement joins TRBV27 to TRBJ2-7, with 8 positions matching TRBD2. The ends lost 6 bases at V and 3 bases at J; junction bases unmatched: 10. Germline V gene data show CDR1 as MNHEY and CDR2 as SMNVEV (reference sequence). This CDR3 is 15 amino acids long. The CDR3: CASRLGGLGGYEQYF. CDR3 bases: TGTGCCAGCAGGTTGGGGGGACTAGGGGGCTACGAGCAGTACTTC.

V and J are TRBV6-1 and TRBJ1-5; TRBD1 matches at 7 bases. CDR1 is MNHNS and CDR2 is SASEGT in the germline V gene. CDR3 size: 15 residues. V shed 6 bases and J 4 bases; nucleotides not matched to a gene: 9. The CDR3 region has the DNA TGTGCCAGCAGACCACAGGGGAATGTTAATCAGCCCCAGCATTTT. Translating it yields CASRPQGNVNQPQHF.

The CDR3 is CASSEPAGGSTDTQYF. As DNA, the CDR3 is TGTGCCAGCAGTGAACCCGCGGGGGGGAGCACAGATACGCAGTATTTT. V gene TRBV6-1 combines with J gene TRBJ2-3; 9 bases are a match to TRBD2. Per the germline V gene, CDR1 is MNHNS and CDR2 is SASEGT. The CDR3 is 16 amino acids. The V gene end was trimmed by 2 bases and the J gene end by 0 bases; junction bases not matched to a gene: 3.

The chain recombines TRBV9 with TRBJ2-2, with D maybe TRBD1 (5 bases). CDR1 is SGDLS, CDR2 YYNGEE, per germline. The CDR3 contains 15 residues. V shed 0 bases and J shed 1 base, with 7 bases lying between them. In nucleotides, the CDR3 is TGTGCCAGCAGCGTAGGGGGCAGGAACACCGGGGAGCTGTTTTTT. Protein product: CASSVGGRNTGELFF.

The chain employs TRBV29-1 and TRBJ2-7, with 10 bases lining up with TRBD1. The trim removed 7 bases at V and 3 bases at J, leaving 3 bases unmatched. CDR1 SQVTM and CDR2 ANQGSEA come from the germline V gene. The CDR3 has 12 amino acids. The CDR3 sequence: CSAGTGVYEQYF. In DNA form, the CDR3 reads TGCAGCGCCGGGACAGGGGTCTACGAGCAGTACTTC.

CDR3 amino acids: CASSQDSYTEAFF. Here the CDR3 DNA reads TGTGCCAGTAGCCAGGACAGCTACACTGAAGCTTTCTTT. The chain recombines TRBV19 with TRBJ1-1; weak D call: TRBD1 (6 bases). The CDR3 has 13 residues. V was clipped by 6 bases and J by 3 bases, with 11 bases between them. Per germline, CDR1 LNHDA and CDR2 SQIVND (reference sequence).

J is TRBJ2-1 and V is TRBV5-8, with TRBD2 matching over 8 bases. CDR3 length: 14 residues. V was pared by 5 bases and J by 6 bases, with 7 bases of the junction left unmatched. The germline CDR1 and CDR2 sequences are SGHTS and YDEGEE. The CDR3 is CASSTSGGPNEQFF. CDR3 nucleotides: TGTGCCAGCAGTACAAGCGGGGGACCCAATGAGCAGTTCTTC.

This chain joins TRBV4-1 and TRBJ2-7, with 10 positions matching TRBD1. The CDR3 totals 14 residues. Germline CDR1 is MGHRA and CDR2 is YSYEKL. Germline trimming cut 4 bases from V and 4 bases from J; bases unmatched to any gene: 4. This chain's CDR3 is CASSRGTGDYEQYF. For the CDR3, the DNA is TGCGCCAGCAGCCGCGGGACAGGGGATTACGAGCAGTACTTC.

The chain links TRBV9 to TRBJ2-5, with 10 bases identical to TRBD1. Germline-derived CDR1 and CDR2 are SGDLS and YYNGEE. After removal of 0 bases from V and 1 base from J, the junction contained 6 bases not matched to a gene. The length of the CDR3 is 17 residues. The CDR3 spells CASSVEGTGAFQETQYF. The CDR3 nucleotides read TGTGCCAGCAGCGTAGAAGGGACAGGGGCCTTCCAAGAGACCCAGTACTTC.

The chain has TRBV7-3 and TRBJ2-1, with D possibly being TRBD2 (5 bases). V was cut by 5 bases and J by 5 bases, with 16 bases left in between. The CDR3 sequence is 15 residues long. Germline-derived CDR1 and CDR2 are SGHTA and FQGTGA. As DNA, the CDR3 is TGTGCCAGCAGCCCCACTACGCGGGCGCACAATGAGCAGTTCTTC. Amino acid sequence: CASSPTTRAHNEQFF.

The chain couples TRBV2 to TRBJ2-7; unclear D gene. The CDR3 sequence is 11 residues long. Trimming stripped 5 bases from V and 2 bases from J, with 4 bases between. The germline CDR1 and CDR2 sequences are SNHLY and FYNNEI. CDR3 nucleotide sequence: TGTGCCAGCAGTACGGCCTACGAGCAGTACTTC. Protein sequence: CASSTAYEQYF.

This sequence joins TRBV4-1 and TRBJ1-5; D unclear. CDR1 and CDR2 (germline): MGHRA, YSYEKL. V shed 4 bases and J shed 3 bases, with 13 bases lying between them. The CDR3 totals 15 residues. In DNA form, the CDR3 reads TGCGCCAGCAGCCCCAGGCGGGGTATCAATCAGCCCCAGCATTTT. As protein: CASSPRRGINQPQHF.

The chain has TRBV10-3 and TRBJ2-3; 9 nucleotides match TRBD2. Trimming took 2 bases from V and 3 from J; bases not matched to a gene: 6. This CDR3 is built from 16 residues. Germline lookup yields CDR1 ENHRY and CDR2 SYGVKD. This CDR3 is CAISEVAGDGTDTQYF. The CDR3 bases are TGTGCCATCAGTGAGGTAGCGGGAGATGGGACAGATACGCAGTATTTT.

J is TRBJ2-5 and V is TRBV27; 7 positions match TRBD1. The V segment lost 6 bases and the J segment 7 bases; nucleotides outside the gene matches: 11. CDR3 length equals 14 residues. Looked up from germline, CDR1 is MNHEY and CDR2 is SMNVEV (reference sequence). The CDR3 sequence is CASSLTGRSGTQYF. The CDR3 nucleotides are TGTGCCAGCAGCTTGACAGGGCGGTCCGGGACCCAGTACTTC.

The rearrangement uses TRBV4-2 and TRBJ2-1; unclear D gene. The CDR3 is 15 residues long. Per the germline V gene, CDR1 is LGHNA and CDR2 is YNFKEQ. Trimming took off 0 bases at V and 7 bases at J, with 13 bases between the two ends. The CDR3 loop reads CASSQDSQSRNEQFF. The CDR3 DNA reads TGTGCCAGCAGCCAAGATTCCCAATCACGGAATGAGCAGTTCTTC.

The chain is built from TRBV10-3 and TRBJ1-2; a weak D match, TRBD1 (5 bases). The CDR3 contains 15 residues. V was clipped by 11 bases and J by 0 bases, with 19 bases between them. CDR1 ENHRY and CDR2 SYGVKD come from the germline V gene. The CDR3 DNA reads TGTGCCTCAAGGGGCCAGCAGGGCGCTAACTATGGCTACACCTTC. Translated: CASRGQQGANYGYTF.

The chain employs TRBV10-3 and TRBJ2-1, with 9 positions matching TRBD1. The germline V gene encodes CDR1 ENHRY and CDR2 SYGVKD. The length of the CDR3 is 14 residues. The V gene end was trimmed by 2 bases and the J gene end by 6 bases; junction bases not matched to a gene: 2. The CDR3 DNA reads TGTGCCATCAGTGAGCCGGGACAGGGCAATGAGCAGTTCTTC. The encoded protein is CAISEPGQGNEQFF.

This chain links TRBV9 with TRBJ1-5; D is ambiguous. The CDR3 is 13 residues long. V lost 0 bases and J lost 11, with 12 bases in between. The germline V gene encodes CDR1 SGDLS and CDR2 YYNGEE. For the CDR3, the DNA is TGTGCCAGCAGCGTAGACCCGGCGGGAGCCCAGCATTTT. Encoded protein: CASSVDPAGAQHF.

CDR3 in amino acids: CAWSLPSGGGQPQHF. In DNA, the CDR3 is TGTGCCTGGAGTTTACCCTCAGGGGGAGGCCAGCCCCAGCATTTT. The chain uses TRBV30 and TRBJ1-5, with 7 bases matching TRBD1. Germline V gives CDR1 GTSNPN, CDR2 SVGIG (reference sequence). CDR3 length equals 15 residues. V was clipped by 2 bases and J by 7 bases; unmatched bases: 11.

The J gene is TRBJ1-1, the V gene TRBV6-5, with a possible D match to TRBD1 (5 bases). Germline CDR1 MNHEY, CDR2 SVGAGI. The CDR3 sequence is 15 residues long. Trimming took off 5 bases at V and 4 bases at J, with 17 bases between the two ends. The CDR3 reads CASSTGERGGTEAFF. DNA for the CDR3: TGTGCCAGCAGTACGGGGGAAAGGGGAGGCACTGAAGCTTTCTTT.

The chain couples TRBV13 to TRBJ2-4; tentatively, D is TRBD1 (7 bases). Germline V gene lookup returns CDR1 PRHDT and CDR2 FYEKMQ (reference sequence). This CDR3 is 16 amino acids long. Trimming took 5 bases from V and 0 from J, leaving 14 bases between them. The CDR3 spells CASSRGTVIAKNIQYF. CDR3 bases: TGTGCCAGCAGCCGCGGGACAGTGATAGCCAAAAACATTCAGTACTTC.

The chain has TRBV4-1 and TRBJ1-2; D gene ambiguous. Looked up from germline, CDR1 is MGHRA and CDR2 is YSYEKL. The CDR3 covers 15 residues. Trimming cost V 1 base and J 5 bases, with 14 bases left between them. This chain's CDR3 is CASSQVVSATYGYTF. The CDR3 nucleotides read TGCGCCAGCAGCCAAGTGGTGTCGGCGACATATGGCTACACCTTC.

The chain employs TRBV4-2 and TRBJ2-1; D is possibly TRBD1 (5 bases). Germline V lookup: CDR1 LGHNA, CDR2 YNFKEQ. CDR3 length: 16 residues. The V end was cut by 0 bases, the J end by 10 bases, with 19 bases between. In DNA, the CDR3 is TGTGCCAGCAGCCAAGATTGGGAAAGGGGTCAAAGGGAGCAGTTCTTC. Translation: CASSQDWERGQREQFF.

The CDR3 is CASSAQRAYGYTF. CDR3 nucleotide sequence: TGTGCCAGCAGCGCTCAGAGAGCGTATGGCTACACCTTC. This sequence joins TRBV6-5 and TRBJ1-2, with unresolved D. The germline gives CDR1 MNHEY, CDR2 SVGAGI. Trimming left V 6 bases short and J 5 bases short, with 13 bases between. The CDR3 consists of 13 residues.

The V call is TRBV18, the J call TRBJ2-3, with D perhaps matching TRBD1 (6 bases). V was cut by 3 bases and J by 0 bases, with 10 bases left in between. The CDR3 covers 15 residues. Germline values: CDR1 KGHSH, CDR2 LQKENI. The CDR3 loop reads CASSPGQPSTDTQYF. CDR3 DNA sequence: TGTGCCAGCTCACCGGGACAACCTAGCACAGATACGCAGTATTTT.

The chain links TRBV4-3 to TRBJ2-5, with D tentatively TRBD1 (6 bases). V lost 3 bases, J lost 2 bases, and 13 bases lay in between. The CDR3 runs to 15 residues. Germline V CDR1 and CDR2: LGHNA, YSLEER. CDR3 sequence reads: CASSQEQGRQETQYF. CDR3 bases: TGCGCCAGCAGCCAGGAACAGGGCAGACAAGAGACCCAGTACTTC.

V usage is TRBV6-5 and J usage is TRBJ2-7; D not certain. Germline V gives CDR1 MNHEY, CDR2 SVGAGI. The CDR3 runs 14 residues. The germline V and J ends were trimmed by 5 bases and 2 bases, with 13 bases remaining between them. Here the CDR3 DNA reads TGTGCCAGCAGTGATAGACTCGGAACCTACGAGCAGTACTTC. Amino acids: CASSDRLGTYEQYF.

V gene TRBV14 combines with J gene TRBJ2-7; D perhaps matches TRBD1 (6 bases). V was trimmed by 4 bases and J by 7 bases, leaving 23 bases between them. The CDR3 covers 16 residues. In germline, CDR1 is SGHDN, CDR2 FVKESK. CDR3 sequence (DNA): TGTGCCAGCAGCCTCGTTCGGGACACACGGATGCGGGAGCAGTACTTC. Protein: CASSLVRDTRMREQYF.